One sample yielded the 13 T cell receptor beta chains listed below, sequenced in a study of T-cell reconstitution after alpha-beta-depleted transplantation in children. The TCRbeta library was prepared with unique molecular identifiers. Using its own MiXCR run on the PCR reads, TCRdb lists one record per CDR3 protein. The profile covers some 220,000 distinct CDR3 sequences, with about 11% appearing a single time and approximately 28% taken by the ten largest. The sequencing here drew on PBMCs, taken before TCRalphabeta/CD19-depleted stem cell transplant. The source is a child less than two years old with acute myeloid leukemia, due to receive a stem cell transplant.

This clonotype was seen repeatedly, ten times or more. The gene calls are TRBV15 and TRBJ1-4; D may be TRBD1 (5 bases). This CDR3 spans 14 amino acids. Germline V gives CDR1 LNHNV, CDR2 YYDKDF (reference sequence). V was trimmed by 7 bases and J by 8 bases, leaving 17 bases between them. Here the CDR3 DNA reads TGTGCCACCAACCGGGACCAGAGGGCCGAAAAACTGTTTTTT. Encoded protein: CATNRDQRAEKLFF.

This clonotype was seen ten or more times. CDR3: CASSFTLADGRDTQYF. DNA of the CDR3: TGCGCCAGCAGCTTCACACTAGCGGACGGTAGAGATACGCAGTATTTT. V is TRBV5-1 and J is TRBJ2-3; 8 nucleotides match TRBD2. V shed 2 bases, J shed 5 bases, and the junction held 10 bases outside the gene matches. CDR3 length: 16 residues. CDR1 SGHRS and CDR2 YFSETQ come from the germline V gene.

This clonotype was detected ten times or more. The V gene is TRBV6-1, the J gene TRBJ1-1, with 7 bases aligning to TRBD1. The V gene end was trimmed by 6 bases and the J gene end by 0 bases; junction bases not matched to a gene: 7. The CDR3 loop spans 15 amino acids. The germline V gene encodes CDR1 MNHNS and CDR2 SASEGT. CDR3 nucleotides: TGTGCCAGCAGCCGGGACAGATTCATGAACACTGAAGCTTTCTTT. This sequence encodes CASSRDRFMNTEAFF.

This clonotype was detected only a few times. The CDR3 region is CASRPDGDRAFF. The CDR3 region has the DNA TGTGCCAGCAGGCCGGACGGGGACAGAGCTTTCTTT. The chain carries TRBV28 and TRBJ1-1; TRBD1 matches at 7 bases. The CDR3 contains 12 residues. Per the germline V gene, CDR1 is MDHEN and CDR2 is SYDVKM. Trimming cost V 6 bases and J 10 bases; bases outside gene matches: 8.

This clonotype came up many times. V is TRBV24-1 and J is TRBJ2-5, with 8 positions matching TRBD1. Germline CDR1 is KGHDR and CDR2 is SFDVKD. The V segment lost 2 bases and the J segment 1 base; nucleotides outside the gene matches: 5. The CDR3 has 16 amino acids. In DNA, the CDR3 is TGTGCCACCAGTGATTCGGACAGGGCTCTCCAAGAGACCCAGTACTTC. It encodes CATSDSDRALQETQYF.

This clonotype has more than one count but fewer than ten. This sequence joins TRBV7-2 and TRBJ2-5, with D uncertain. The CDR3 totals 12 residues. Trimming removed 1 base from V and 5 bases from J, with 5 bases in between. Germline V gene lookup returns CDR1 SGHTA and CDR2 FQGNSA. The CDR3 loop is CASSLEPETQYF. The CDR3 DNA reads as TGTGCCAGCAGCTTAGAGCCCGAGACCCAGTACTTC.

This clonotype has ten or more counts. The chain is built from TRBV7-8 and TRBJ2-7; D may correspond to TRBD1 or TRBD2 (5 bases each). CDR1 is SGHVS and CDR2 is FQNEAQ in the germline V gene. V lost 1 base, J lost 3 bases, and 10 bases lay in between. This CDR3 comprises 14 residues. The CDR3 DNA reads as TGTGCCAGCAGCTTAGTGGGACGCGACTACGAGCAGTACTTC. It encodes CASSLVGRDYEQYF.

This clonotype has at least ten counts. This chain uses TRBV7-2 with TRBJ2-1; 9 positions match TRBD1. V trimming: 3 bases; J trimming: 3 bases; junction bases outside the gene matches: 0. The CDR3 contains 14 residues. In germline, CDR1 is SGHTA, CDR2 FQGNSA. In DNA form, the CDR3 reads TGTGCCAGCAGCTTGACAGGGGGCTACAATGAGCAGTTCTTC. Translated: CASSLTGGYNEQFF.

This clonotype was counted ten times or more. The rearrangement links TRBV20-1 to TRBJ2-7; D is possibly TRBD1 (6 bases). The CDR3 sequence is 13 residues long. With 7 bases removed from V and 0 bases from J, the gap between germline ends came to 13 bases. Germline loops: CDR1 DFQATT, CDR2 SNEGSKA (reference sequence). The CDR3 DNA is TGCAGTGTTGCCCAGGGGAGCTCCTACGAGCAGTACTTC. Protein product: CSVAQGSSYEQYF.

This sequence joins TRBV20-1 and TRBJ2-5; TRBD2 aligns across 13 bases. This CDR3 contains 17 residues. V gave up 6 bases and J gave up 0 bases; unmatched junction bases: 10. Germline V lookup: CDR1 DFQATT, CDR2 SNEGSKA (reference sequence). The CDR3: CSATGTSGIKYQETQYF. CDR3 sequence (DNA): TGCAGTGCCACCGGGACTAGCGGGATCAAGTACCAAGAGACCCAGTACTTC.

The sample holds many counts of this clonotype. The chain has TRBV9 and TRBJ2-5; D is perhaps TRBD2 (6 bases). The CDR3 has 13 amino acids. Trimming took 3 bases from V and 7 from J, leaving 13 bases between them. Germline V lookup: CDR1 SGDLS, CDR2 YYNGEE. As DNA, the CDR3 is TGTGCCAGCAGCGCCGGGGGTCAGACGACCCAGTACTTC. Residues: CASSAGGQTTQYF. Full variable domain (rest looked up from reference TRBV9 and TRBJ2-5): DSGVTQTPKHLITATGQRVTLRCSPRSGDLSVYWYQQSLDQGLQFLIQYYNGEERAKGNILERFSAQQFPDLHSELNLSSLELGDSALYFCASSAGGQTTQYFGPGTRLLVL.

This clonotype was observed at least ten times. V gene TRBV28 combines with J gene TRBJ2-6; D unclear. V lost 5 bases and J 2 bases, leaving 10 bases between the germline ends. The CDR3 sequence is 15 residues long. CDR1 and CDR2 from the germline V gene are MDHEN and SYDVKM. The CDR3 here is CASSTRTTGANVLTF. CDR3 sequence (DNA): TGTGCCAGCAGTACCCGGACCACTGGGGCCAACGTCCTGACTTTC. The full variable domain, completed using reference TRBV28 and TRBJ2-6, is DVKVTQSSRYLVKRTGEKVFLECVQDMDHENMFWYRQDPGLGLRLIYFSYDVKMKEKGDIPEGYSVSREKKERFSLILESASTNQTSMYLCASSTRTTGANVLTFGAGSRLTVL.

Ten or more counts support this clonotype. The rearrangement uses TRBV5-1 and TRBJ1-1; D not resolved. From germline, CDR1 is SGHRS and CDR2 YFSETQ. The length of the CDR3 is 16 residues. Trimming left V 4 bases short and J 0 bases short, with 16 bases between. CDR3 protein: CASSPDGVLMNTEAFF. The CDR3 bases are TGCGCCAGCAGCCCTGACGGTGTGCTCATGAACACTGAAGCTTTCTTT. The full variable domain, in which reference TRBV5-1 and TRBJ1-1 provide the parts outside the CDR3, is KAGVTQTPRYLIKTRGQQVTLSCSPISGHRSVSWYQQTPGQGLQFLFEYFSETQRNKGNFPGRFSGRQFSNSRSEMNVSTLELGDSALYLCASSPDGVLMNTEAFFGQGTRLTVV.